This entry lists 21 T cell receptor beta chains sequenced from one sample in a study of CD8+CD57+ T cells in acquired aplastic anemia. Genomic DNA constituted the template upon which TCR beta VDJ and CDR3 profiling was performed. One entry per CDR3 protein, called by TCRdb with MiXCR from the reads. Of under 200,000 distinct CDR3 sequences in the sample, approximately 48% were seen once. It was patients with CD8+CD57+ cell expansion by flow cytometry who were chosen for sequencing. Sequencing input: sorted CD4+, CD8+, or CD8+CD57+ T cells (not recorded which) from PBMCs. These receptors were obtained from a human donor with aplastic anemia.

Ten or more counts support this clonotype. This CDR3 reads CASSVAWRGAGDNSPLHF. The CDR3 coding sequence is TGTGCCAGCAGCGTAGCTTGGAGGGGAGCGGGGGATAATTCACCCCTCCACTTT. This sequence joins TRBV9 and TRBJ1-6, with D possibly being TRBD1 (5 bases). The CDR3 spans 18 residues. The germline V gene has CDR1 SGDLS and CDR2 YYNGEE. The germline V and J ends were trimmed by 0 bases and 5 bases, with 18 bases remaining between them. The variable domain in full, with the rest retrieved from reference TRBV9 and TRBJ1-6, is DSGVTQTPKHLITATGQRVTLRCSPRSGDLSVYWYQQSLDQGLQFLIQYYNGEERAKGNILERFSAQQFPDLHSELNLSSLELGDSALYFCASSVAWRGAGDNSPLHFGNGTRLTVT.

The V and J genes are TRBV29-1 and TRBJ2-7, with 11 positions matching TRBD2. The V gene's germline CDR1 is SQVTM and CDR2 ANQGSEA. This CDR3 is built from 13 residues. V lost 7 bases to trimming and J lost 2 bases; unmatched junction nucleotides: 4. CDR3: CSAGTSGTYEQYF. The CDR3 nucleotides read TGCAGCGCCGGGACTAGCGGTACCTACGAGCAGTACTTC.

Ten or more counts support this clonotype. The rearrangement joins TRBV19 to TRBJ2-6; no firm D call. The CDR3 loop spans 15 amino acids. Germline V CDR1 and CDR2: LNHDA, SQIVND (reference sequence). The V gene lost 2 bases and the J gene lost 1 base, with 6 bases spanning the gap. The CDR3 DNA sequence: TGTGCCAGTAGTATAAGTGGGTCTGGGGCCAACGTCCTGACTTTC. Protein sequence: CASSISGSGANVLTF.

This clonotype came up many times. The rearrangement links TRBV20-1 to TRBJ1-1, with no clear D. Trimming took 6 bases from V and 5 from J, leaving 16 bases between them. CDR3 size: 13 residues. Germline V lookup: CDR1 DFQATT, CDR2 SNEGSKA (reference sequence). CDR3 sequence: CSANPRRGTEAFF. The CDR3 DNA sequence: TGCAGTGCCAACCCCAGGCGCGGGACTGAAGCTTTCTTT.

J is TRBJ2-5 and V is TRBV10-1; 8 nucleotides match TRBD2. The J segment lost 7 bases and the V segment lost 10 bases, leaving 17 bases of the junction unmatched. Germline CDR1 reads WNHNN; CDR2 reads SYGVQD (reference sequence). There are 15 residues in the CDR3. CDR3 DNA: TGCGCCACCCTAACCAGCCCGGGACTAGAAAGGACCCAGTACTTC. Amino acids: CATLTSPGLERTQYF.

This rearrangement joins TRBV19 to TRBJ1-3, with D possibly being TRBD1 (6 bases). The V and J ends lost 5 bases and 1 base respectively, with 12 bases between them. The CDR3 has 15 amino acids. Germline CDR1 is LNHDA and CDR2 is SQIVND (reference sequence). In DNA, the CDR3 is TGTGCCAGTAGTCCGAGGACAGATTCTGGAAACACCATATATTTT. Protein: CASSPRTDSGNTIYF.

V and J are TRBV4-1 and TRBJ2-6; 9 bases fit TRBD1. There are 17 residues in the CDR3. J lost 2 bases, V lost 0 bases, and 2 bases had no gene match. CDR1 MGHRA and CDR2 YSYEKL come from the germline V gene. CDR3 residues: CASSQDDRGAGANVLTF. DNA of the CDR3: TGCGCCAGCAGCCAAGATGACAGGGGGGCTGGGGCCAACGTCCTGACTTTC.

This clonotype was seen at least ten times. The chain combines TRBV5-1 with TRBJ1-4; D gene uncertain. Trimming took off 4 bases at V and 7 bases at J, with 14 bases between the two ends. The length of the CDR3 is 14 residues. Germline values: CDR1 SGHRS, CDR2 YFSETQ. CDR3 residues: CASSPDGPPEKLFF. CDR3 coding DNA: TGCGCCAGCAGCCCGGACGGACCCCCTGAAAAACTGTTTTTT. Looking up the rest from reference TRBV5-1 and TRBJ1-4 gives the full variable domain: KAGVTQTPRYLIKTRGQQVTLSCSPISGHRSVSWYQQTPGQGLQFLFEYFSETQRNKGNFPGRFSGRQFSNSRSEMNVSTLELGDSALYLCASSPDGPPEKLFFGSGTQLSVL.

This clonotype was recorded at least ten times. The rearrangement uses TRBV11-2 and TRBJ2-1; 9 bases agree with TRBD2. In germline, CDR1 is SGHAT, CDR2 FQNNGV. The ends lost 5 bases at V and 9 bases at J; junction bases unmatched: 11. The CDR3 has 15 amino acids. The CDR3 here is CASSPSPAGGSEQFF. The CDR3, as DNA: TGTGCCAGCAGCCCTTCCCCAGCGGGAGGAAGTGAGCAGTTCTTC.

The J gene is TRBJ2-1, the V gene TRBV5-1, with D perhaps matching TRBD2 (5 bases). Germline V gene lookup returns CDR1 SGHRS and CDR2 YFSETQ. The CDR3 contains 15 residues. V dropped 6 bases and J dropped 0 bases, with 13 bases sitting between them. CDR3 nucleotide sequence: TGCGCCAGCAATCTAGGCGGAGGCTCCTACAATGAGCAGTTCTTC. The encoded protein is CASNLGGGSYNEQFF.

The chain combines TRBV6-5 with TRBJ1-1; D ambiguous. Germline loops: CDR1 MNHEY, CDR2 SVGAGI. This CDR3 contains 8 residues. DNA of the CDR3: TGTGTCAGGATCTGCGCTTTCTTT. Its protein is CVRICAFF.

Ten or more counts support this clonotype. This sequence joins TRBV7-9 and TRBJ2-7; D is uncertain. Trimming took off 3 bases at V and 9 bases at J, with 9 bases between the two ends. CDR1 and CDR2 (germline): SEHNR, FQNEAQ (reference sequence). This CDR3 is 11 amino acids long. In DNA form, the CDR3 reads TGTGCCAGCAGCTTTCCTCCAGGGCAGTACTTC. Protein: CASSFPPGQYF.

The chain carries TRBV11-3 and TRBJ2-7; D might be TRBD1 (6 bases). V was shortened by 3 bases and J by 2 bases, with 14 bases between the two germline ends. This CDR3 is 15 amino acids long. Germline V CDR1 and CDR2: SGHNT, YENEEA. The DNA of the CDR3 is TGTGCCAGCAGCTTTTCGACAGGCCCTCCCTACGAGCAGTACTTC. It is translated as CASSFSTGPPYEQYF.

The gene calls are TRBV7-8 and TRBJ2-7; 14 bases map to TRBD2. Germline CDR1 and CDR2: SGHVS and FQNEAQ. Trimming cost V 3 bases and J 2 bases; bases outside gene matches: 3. The CDR3 length is 16 residues. The CDR3: CASSLGTSGGTYEQYF. The DNA of the CDR3 is TGTGCCAGCAGCTTGGGGACTAGCGGGGGAACCTACGAGCAGTACTTC.

The V call is TRBV24-1, the J call TRBJ2-3; 7 bases are a match to TRBD1. The germline V gene encodes CDR1 KGHDR and CDR2 SFDVKD. V shed 1 base and J 2 bases; nucleotides not matched to a gene: 8. The CDR3 loop spans 17 amino acids. In DNA form, the CDR3 reads TGTGCCACCAGTGATTTTGGGAAGACAGGGACCACAGATACGCAGTATTTT. Encoded protein: CATSDFGKTGTTDTQYF.

A remark on this clonotype: Germline is not matched at one junction end, which may reflect a read error. V usage is TRBV4-3 and J usage is TRBJ1-2; D unclear. There are 10 residues in the CDR3. The germline V gene has CDR1 LGHNA and CDR2 YSLEER. Here the CDR3 reads CASSQDLRGF. Written as DNA, the CDR3 is TGCGCCAGCAGCCAAGATCTGCGCGGGTTC.

This clonotype was seen only a few times. V is TRBV14 and J is TRBJ2-7; 9 bases map to TRBD2. Germline CDR1 is SGHDN and CDR2 is FVKESK. The trim removed 0 bases at V and 5 bases at J, leaving 2 bases unmatched. The CDR3 spans 14 residues. The CDR3 loop is CASSQEASGDEQYF. As DNA, the CDR3 is TGTGCCAGCAGCCAAGAGGCTAGCGGGGACGAGCAGTACTTC.

About this clonotype: Germline and junction disagree at one end, which may indicate a read error. The rearrangement links TRBV18 to TRBJ1-3; tentative D call: TRBD1 (5 bases). CDR3 length: 15 residues. Looked up from germline, CDR1 is KGHSH and CDR2 is LQKENI. The CDR3 DNA sequence: TGTGTCAGCTCACCGACAGCCCGCTCTGGAAACACCATATATTTT. Encoded protein: CVSSPTARSGNTIYF.

In this sample, this clonotype turned up many times. V is TRBV5-1 and J is TRBJ2-1; D is unclear. CDR1 and CDR2 (germline): SGHRS, YFSETQ. Trimming pared 0 bases from V and 4 bases from J, leaving 11 bases between. There are 15 residues in the CDR3. CDR3 sequence: CASSLANLGYNEQFF. The CDR3 region has the DNA TGCGCCAGCAGCTTGGCGAACTTGGGTTACAATGAGCAGTTCTTC.

In this sample, this clonotype turned up a few times. The CDR3 here is CAISGQGNTDTQYF. In nucleotides, the CDR3 is TGTGCCATCAGTGGGCAGGGGAACACAGATACGCAGTATTTT. This sequence joins TRBV10-3 and TRBJ2-3; weak D call: TRBD1 (6 bases). There are 14 residues in the CDR3. CDR1 is ENHRY, CDR2 SYGVKD, per germline. Trimming shortened V by 4 bases and J by 2 bases, and 10 bases separated the two germline ends.

This clonotype has more than one count but fewer than ten. The chain has TRBV18 and TRBJ2-7; 16 bases agree with TRBD2. Trimming cost V 4 bases and J 3 bases; bases outside gene matches: 6. The CDR3 sequence is 17 residues long. Looked up from germline, CDR1 is KGHSH and CDR2 is LQKENI. DNA of the CDR3: TGTGCCAGCTCACGCAAGGGACTAGCGGGAGGGCACTACGAGCAGTACTTC. This gives the protein CASSRKGLAGGHYEQYF.